This T cell receptor beta chain stems from a study of glioma-infiltrating T cells after dendritic cell vaccination. Overall study results and limits: Survival was not directly related to TCR clonality in these patients.

Germline assignment: CDR1 SGHTA and CDR2 FQGNSA. The CDR3 has 16 amino acids. Comment on this clone: The target antigen is unknown. The germline gene is not matched at one end of the junction; a read error may be the cause.

The repertoire was sequenced with immunoSEQ multiplex PCR; TCRdb's copy has only in-frame clones and lacks some. Of tens of thousands of clones in the sample, approximately 87% were seen once. Time point here: after dendritic cell vaccination, including at tumor progression/relapse. The sequence came from a human donor with glioblastoma. Sequencing used blood, obtained after dendritic cell vaccination. V usage is TRBV7-2 and J usage is TRBJ2-7; D remains unclear. In DNA form, the CDR3 reads TGTGCCAGCAGCTTAGTTAGCACAACAAGTTCCTACGGGCAGTACTTC. It codes for CASSLVSTTSSYGQYF.